The 25 T cell receptor beta chains below come from one sample, sequenced in a study of tumor-infiltrating lymphocytes in primary liver carcinoma. TCR beta cDNA came from about 450 ng total RNA, primed with a constant-region primer. It was through three nested multiplex PCR rounds of slightly modified ARM-PCR that TCR beta libraries arose. Use of TRBV1-TRBV30 forward primers with a C-beta reverse primer characterized the first two PCR rounds, which lasted roughly 9 cycles each. MiXCR, run by TCRdb on the multiplex PCR reads, gives a single entry per CDR3 protein. The table lists roughly 32,000 distinct CDR3 sequences, around 80% of them singletons, with over 30% in the top ten. Total RNA and DNA came together from approximately 20-30 mg of bulk tissue without cell sorting. The sequencing sample was made of liver tumor tissue from sampling region 5. The subset denotes: tumor region T5, tumor centre. The source is a man aged 40-49 years with primary liver carcinoma and hepatitis B virus infection.

The chain recombines TRBV10-3 with TRBJ2-3; 11 bases match TRBD2. This CDR3 is 18 amino acids long. In germline, CDR1 is ENHRY, CDR2 SYGVKD. CDR3 amino acids: CTISEPLRLAGTTDTQYF. In nucleotides, the CDR3 is TGTACGATCAGTGAACCCCTCCGACTAGCGGGAACCACAGATACGCAGTATTTT.

The table lists this clonotype with a count of one. An end of the junction differs from the germline gene, which may be a read error. The chain links TRBV11-2 to TRBJ2-2; no clear D. The CDR3 is 15 amino acids. Looked up from germline, CDR1 is SGHAT and CDR2 is FQNNGV. CDR3 in DNA: TGTGCCAGCAGCTATAGGCAATCGAACACCGAGGAGCTGTTGTTT. Amino acids: CASSYRQSNTEELLF.

The V and J genes are TRBV10-2 and TRBJ2-7; the D gene is possibly TRBD1 (5 bases). Germline V gene lookup returns CDR1 WSHSY and CDR2 SAAADI. Trimming pared 8 bases from V and 6 bases from J, leaving 14 bases between. The CDR3 spans 12 residues. The CDR3 nucleotides are TGCGCCAGCGGACACTATCCTGGCGAGCAGTACTTC. Translating it yields CASGHYPGEQYF.

The chain couples TRBV6-1 to TRBJ2-3; no definite D call. Per the germline V gene, CDR1 is MNHNS and CDR2 is SASEGT. V lost 4 bases and J 0 bases, leaving 14 bases between the germline ends. The CDR3 extends over 16 amino acids. The CDR3 loop reads CASSALDWSSTDTQYF. The CDR3 DNA sequence: TGTGCCAGCAGTGCGCTTGACTGGTCTAGCACAGATACGCAGTATTTT.

This chain connects TRBV6-2 or TRBV6-3 to TRBJ1-1; perhaps TRBD1 as D (6 bases). V was shortened by 7 bases and J by 10 bases, with 19 bases between the two germline ends. The CDR3 totals 13 residues. Germline V CDR1 and CDR2: MNHEY, SVGEGT. The CDR3 region is CASKEGQCGGAFF. The CDR3 coding sequence is TGTGCCAGCAAAGAAGGACAGTGCGGAGGAGCTTTCTTT.

With regard to this clonotype: A clone one base away is much larger, so this may be a read error. The V and J genes are TRBV5-1 and TRBJ2-5; 12 bases are shared with TRBD1. Germline CDR1 is SGHRS and CDR2 is YFSETQ. The CDR3 contains 14 residues. CDR3 protein: CAGSPGTGGETQYF. Written as DNA, the CDR3 is TGCGCCGGCAGCCCCGGGACAGGGGGCGAGACCCAGTACTTC.

Worth noting for this clonotype: The junction does not match germline at one end; this may be a read error. The chain carries TRBV6-2 or TRBV6-3 and TRBJ2-7, with D tentatively TRBD1 (5 bases). Germline CDR1 is MNHEY and CDR2 is SVGEGT. The length of the CDR3 is 11 residues. In nucleotides, the CDR3 is TGTGCTAGCAGGGCTATCTACAAGCAGTACTTC. Protein product: CASRAIYKQYF.

As regards this clonotype: One end of the junction does not line up with germline, which may come from a read error. The rearrangement uses TRBV6-5 and TRBJ2-7; 10 bases match TRBD2. CDR1 and CDR2 from the germline V gene are MNHEY and SVGAGI. The CDR3 is made up of 14 amino acids. The CDR3 reads CASPTSGTTYDQYF. Here the CDR3 DNA reads TGTGCCAGCCCTACTAGCGGGACGACCTACGATCAGTACTTC.

This chain uses TRBV4-3 with TRBJ2-7; tentative D call: TRBD2 (5 bases). V shed 10 bases and J shed 2 bases, with 21 bases lying between them. This CDR3 region has 15 residues. Germline V gene data show CDR1 as LGHNA and CDR2 as YSLEER. The CDR3 region has the DNA TGCGCCAATAGCCAAGATTGGGAGACTCCCTACGAGCAGTACTTC. Its protein product is CANSQDWETPYEQYF.

With respect to this clonotype: This is likely a read error, given that the CDR3 carries no conserved phenylalanine or tryptophan at its end. The chain recombines TRBV4-2 with TRBJ2-7, with 9 bases identical to TRBD2. CDR1 and CDR2 (germline): LGHNA, YNFKEQ. This CDR3 has 18 amino acids. This CDR3 reads CASSGKPGLAGGPHEQYI. CDR3 coding DNA: TGCGCCAGCAGTGGAAAACCGGGACTAGCTGGAGGGCCACACGAGCAGTACATC.

With respect to this clonotype: A single base separates this from a much larger clone, so it may be a read error. This sequence joins TRBV7-9 and TRBJ2-1; TRBD2 matches 7 bases. Germline V lookup: CDR1 SEHNR, CDR2 FQNEAQ (reference sequence). This CDR3 has 15 residues. The CDR3 DNA is TGTACCAGCATTCTTGGAGGCGGGGACTACGGGTCGGAGTTCTTC. It yields the protein CTSILGGGDYGSEFF.

The chain couples TRBV29-1 to TRBJ2-2; a possible D gene is TRBD2 (5 bases). CDR1 SQVTM and CDR2 ANQGSEA come from the germline V gene. The CDR3 runs 14 residues. Trimming stripped 5 bases from V and 5 bases from J, with 15 bases between. The CDR3, as DNA: TGCAGCGTTCCGCGTAGCAGAGGGACCGGGGAGCTGTTTTTT. Residues: CSVPRSRGTGELFF.

This clonotype was detected ten times or more. The V and J genes are TRBV5-1 and TRBJ2-6; 7 nucleotides line up with TRBD1. Germline V gene data show CDR1 as SGHRS and CDR2 as YFSETQ. The CDR3 totals 16 residues. The junction had 3 bases not matched to a gene; V was cut back by 3 bases and J by 0 bases. The CDR3: CASSWGQNSGANVLTF. In DNA form, the CDR3 reads TGCGCCAGCAGCTGGGGACAGAACTCTGGGGCCAACGTCCTGACTTTC.

In regard to this clonotype: Mismatch with germline at one junction end may stem from a read error. CDR3 in DNA: TGTGCCAGCAGTCAAACGAGGGATTCACCCCCCCACTTT. Translated, it gives CASSQTRDSPPHF. The chain carries TRBV6-6 and TRBJ1-6, with D hard to call. The CDR3 runs 13 residues. CDR1 and CDR2 (germline): MNHNY, SVGAGI (reference sequence).

The chain carries TRBV4-3 and TRBJ2-7; D might be TRBD2 (6 bases). V dropped 1 base and J dropped 5 bases, with 15 bases sitting between them. CDR1 and CDR2 from the germline V gene are LGHNA and YSLEER. The CDR3 runs to 15 residues. The CDR3 DNA reads TGCGCCAGCAGCCAAGGTCGGGAGACTCTCCACGAGCAGTACTTC. Translation gives CASSQGRETLHEQYF.

Details on this clonotype: No conserved phenylalanine or tryptophan ends this CDR3, so it is likely a read error. The V call is TRBV28, the J call TRBJ2-1, with D possibly being TRBD2 (5 bases). Germline V CDR1 and CDR2: MDHEN, SYDVKM. V was cut by 1 base and J by 8 bases, with 15 bases left in between. This CDR3 contains 15 residues. The CDR3 reads CASSLLGERADEQFL. The CDR3, as DNA: TGTGCCAGCAGTTTATTGGGCGAGAGGGCGGATGAGCAGTTCTTG.

By share, this clonotype ranks as medium-sized. The gene calls are TRBV6-5 and TRBJ2-3, with 7 bases lining up with TRBD2. The CDR3 length is 17 residues. Germline V gene lookup returns CDR1 MNHEY and CDR2 SVGAGI. Trimming cost V 8 bases and J 3 bases; bases outside gene matches: 17. The CDR3 is CASHEQDGRKETDTQYF. In nucleotides, the CDR3 is TGTGCCAGCCACGAACAGGACGGGAGGAAGGAGACAGATACGCAGTATTTT.

V gene TRBV11-1 combines with J gene TRBJ1-1; maybe TRBD1 (5 bases). Trimming left V 7 bases short and J 7 bases short, with 16 bases between. Germline V gene lookup returns CDR1 SGHAT and CDR2 FQDESV (reference sequence). The CDR3 runs to 13 residues. The CDR3 DNA reads as TGTGCCAGCAACCGCCAGGTGGACATTGAAGCTTTCTTT. Translating gives CASNRQVDIEAFF.

This clonotype was recorded a few times. With a much larger clone just one base away, this may be a read error. The chain carries TRBV28 and TRBJ2-5, with TRBD2 matching 7 bases. Germline V gene sequence: CDR1 MDHEN, CDR2 SYDVKM. The trim removed 2 bases at V and 1 base at J, leaving 13 bases unmatched. This CDR3 comprises 18 residues. The CDR3 region is CASSLRWEGDRAQETQYF. CDR3 sequence (DNA): TGTGCCAGCAGTTTACGGTGGGAGGGTGATCGGGCCCAAGAGACCCAGTACTTC.

In this sample, this clonotype turned up a few times. This is likely a read error, given that the CDR3 carries no conserved phenylalanine or tryptophan at its end. CDR3 bases: TGTGCCATCAGTGACAGGGGGCGTGAGACTCAGTACCTC. It specifies CAISDRGRETQYL. The chain is built from TRBV10-3 and TRBJ2-5; the match to TRBD1 covers 8 bases. Germline V lookup: CDR1 ENHRY, CDR2 SYGVKD. CDR3 length: 13 residues.

Remarks on this clonotype: Given a much more abundant clone one base away, this may be a read error. This sequence joins TRBV5-1 and TRBJ2-3; D is uncertain. Germline V CDR1 and CDR2: SGHRS, YFSETQ. The CDR3 totals 13 residues. CDR3 DNA sequence: TGCGCCAGCAGCTTGGTTCCCCCAGATACGCTGTATTTT. It translates to CASSLVPPDTLYF.

Note on this clonotype: The missing conserved phenylalanine or tryptophan at the end of this CDR3 makes a read error likely. Written as DNA, the CDR3 is TGTGCCAGCAACCCTAGCTCCGATGGCACTGAAGCTTTCTCT. Amino acids: CASNPSSDGTEAFS. The chain uses TRBV7-9 and TRBJ1-1; no definite D call. This CDR3 contains 14 residues. Trimming removed 7 bases from V and 4 bases from J, with 16 bases in between. The germline CDR1 and CDR2 sequences are SEHNR and FQNEAQ (reference sequence).

This clonotype was found once. At one boundary the junction diverges from the germline segment, which might be a read error. The CDR3 here is CSSRLLGTSSQEIQYF. The CDR3 DNA reads as TGCAGTTCTAGGCTGCTCGGGACTAGCAGCCAAGAGATCCAGTACTTC. The rearrangement links TRBV20-1 to TRBJ2-5, with 9 bases aligning to TRBD2. The CDR3 runs to 16 residues. CDR1 and CDR2 (germline): DFQATT, SNEGSKA (reference sequence).

In regard to this clonotype: The germline gene is not matched at one end of the junction; a read error may be the cause. The chain joins TRBV6-6 to TRBJ2-1; 10 bases line up with TRBD2. This CDR3 has 16 residues. CDR1 MNHNY and CDR2 SVGAGI come from the germline V gene (reference sequence). The CDR3 loop is CVSSYPTSGIANKRFF. DNA for the CDR3: TGTGTCAGCAGTTACCCCACTAGCGGGATAGCGAATAAGCGGTTCTTC.

The gene calls are TRBV6-6 and TRBJ2-3; 7 nucleotides line up with TRBD2. CDR1 and CDR2 (germline): MNHNY, SVGAGI (reference sequence). V was pared by 5 bases and J by 5 bases, with 10 bases of the junction left unmatched. This CDR3 has 15 amino acids. As DNA, the CDR3 is TGTGCCAGCAGTCTCCATGCTAGCGGAATAGATACGCAGTATTTT. This codes for CASSLHASGIDTQYF.